This T cell receptor beta chain is drawn from a study of blood T cell repertoires in COVID-19. As for the study in general: Specimens from acute and convalescent COVID-19 originated in the United States, Italy and Spain.

The CDR3 runs 16 residues. Germline CDR1 LGHNA, CDR2 YSLEER. V lost 6 bases, J lost 4 bases, and 9 bases stayed unmatched. Original processing notes: Reference gene primer amplification gave estimated nucleated cell counts. TCRdb's copy holds only in-frame clones and misses some; the assay was immunoSEQ multiplex PCR. That table supplies the V and J calls and clone size; D and trimming were determined from the DNA. The sample includes fewer than 55,000 clones, about 63% of them seen just once. The rearrangement joins TRBV4-3 to TRBJ2-2; 9 bases align to TRBD2. The TCR was taken from a woman in her 70s with acute or convalescent COVID-19. Sequencing was performed on peripheral blood. The CDR3 nucleotides read TGCGCCAGCAGTTCCGGGACTAGCAGGCGCACCGGGGAGCTGTTTTTT. Protein: CASSSGTSRRTGELFF.